The clone carrying this T cell receptor (beta chain) has ten or more counts. The library targeted TCRbeta and was prepared with unique molecular identifiers. A single record per CDR3 protein comes from TCRdb applying MiXCR to the PCR reads. The sample records hundreds of thousands of distinct CDR3 sequences, less than 9% being singletons. V trimming: 6 bases; J trimming: 4 bases; junction bases outside the gene matches: 6. The length of the CDR3 is 14 residues. The data were taken from a study of T-cell reconstitution after alpha-beta-depleted transplantation in children. This clonotype was obtained from a male patient younger than 18 who had a stem cell transplant for acute lymphoblastic leukemia, so the T cells may come from the graft donor. The specimen comprised PBMCs, mostly from graft donor cells, sampled 180 days after TCRalphabeta/CD19-depleted stem cell transplant. V and J are TRBV12-3 or TRBV12-4 and TRBJ2-7; 10 nucleotides match TRBD1. Here the CDR3 DNA reads TGTGCCAGCAGCCCGCCGGGACAGGGGTACGAGCAGTACTTC. Amino acid sequence: CASSPPGQGYEQYF.